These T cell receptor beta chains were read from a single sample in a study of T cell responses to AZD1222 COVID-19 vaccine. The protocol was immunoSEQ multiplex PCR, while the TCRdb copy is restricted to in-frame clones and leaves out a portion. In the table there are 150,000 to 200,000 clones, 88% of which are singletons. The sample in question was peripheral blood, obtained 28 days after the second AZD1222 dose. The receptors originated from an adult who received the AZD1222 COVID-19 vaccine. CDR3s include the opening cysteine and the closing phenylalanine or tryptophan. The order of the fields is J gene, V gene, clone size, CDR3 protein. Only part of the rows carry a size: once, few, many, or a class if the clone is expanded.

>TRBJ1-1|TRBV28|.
CASTHTASLTEAFF
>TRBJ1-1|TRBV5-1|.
CASSVGTANTEAFF
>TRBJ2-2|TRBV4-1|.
CASSLLGQGTGELFF
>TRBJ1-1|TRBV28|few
CASSLVGMNTEAFF
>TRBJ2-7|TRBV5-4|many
CASSLRLVRTEEQYF
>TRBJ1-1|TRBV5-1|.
CASSLSVGTNTEAFF
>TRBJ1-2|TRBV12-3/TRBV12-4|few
CASSLVIGYGYTF
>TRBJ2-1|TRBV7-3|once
CASSLDNYNEQFF
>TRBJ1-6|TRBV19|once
CASTSTGGPDNSPLHF
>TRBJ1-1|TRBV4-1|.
CASSRPDRGRGTEAFF
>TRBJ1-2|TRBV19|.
CASGSEQNYGYTF
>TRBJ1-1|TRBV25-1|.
CASSEFREAFF
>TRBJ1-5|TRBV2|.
CASSEALLGQPQHF
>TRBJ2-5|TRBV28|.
CASSNRLAMSETQYF
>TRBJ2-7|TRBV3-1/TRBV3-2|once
CASSRPGTGFYEQYF
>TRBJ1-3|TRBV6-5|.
CASKRGLSGNTIYF
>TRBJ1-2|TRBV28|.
CASSSLGYGYTF
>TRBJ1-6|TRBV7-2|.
CASSQGTGYNSPLHF
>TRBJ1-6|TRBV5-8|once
CASSLGQNYNSPLHF
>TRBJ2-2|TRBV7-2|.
CASSFSGSGELFF
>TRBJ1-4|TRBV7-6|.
CASSLGQGNEKLFF
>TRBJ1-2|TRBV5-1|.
CASSPRAGAMTYGYTF
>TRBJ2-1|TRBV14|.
CASSLFRPRYNEQFF
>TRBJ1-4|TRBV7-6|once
CASSLRQEEKLFF